The 29 T cell receptor beta chains below were found in one sample sequenced in a study of T cells in Graves' hyperthyroidism and ophthalmopathy. Amplified TCR beta CDR3 regions came from RNA transcripts. RT-PCR in the first round (using the HTBI primer set) targeted the TCR CDR3. TCRdb re-derived calls from the multiplex PCR reads in MiXCR, one entry per CDR3 protein. This table holds approximately 610,000 distinct CDR3 sequences, about 15% found once. The sequenced sample was blood. Receptors originate from a woman aged 40 to 50 with Graves' ophthalmopathy.

J is TRBJ1-3 and V is TRBV11-2; tentatively, D is TRBD1 (5 bases). The CDR3 has 16 amino acids. V lost 3 bases, J lost 4 bases, and 16 bases lay in between. The germline V gene has CDR1 SGHAT and CDR2 FQNNGV. The CDR3 reads CASSFGVRGIGNTIYF. DNA of the CDR3: TGTGCCAGCAGCTTTGGTGTAAGGGGAATCGGAAACACCATATATTTT.

The gene calls are TRBV7-2 and TRBJ2-1; 8 bases are shared with TRBD1. Germline loops: CDR1 SGHTA, CDR2 FQGNSA. J was trimmed by 0 bases and V by 8 bases; bases with no gene match: 3. The CDR3 is made up of 14 amino acids. CDR3 bases: TGTGCCAGCGCCCAGGGGGCCTCCTACAATGAGCAGTTCTTC. It encodes CASAQGASYNEQFF.

This clonotype was counted at least ten times. This chain links TRBV28 with TRBJ1-5; 9 bases are shared with TRBD1. Germline V gene sequence: CDR1 MDHEN, CDR2 SYDVKM. Losses at the gene ends were 2 bases for V and 7 bases for J; bases not matched to a gene: 6. This CDR3 is 15 amino acids long. The CDR3 region is CASSLGTGSGQPQHF. The DNA of the CDR3 is TGTGCCAGCAGTTTAGGGACAGGGTCCGGCCAGCCCCAGCATTTT.

This clonotype was seen more than once but under ten times. The chain combines TRBV19 with TRBJ1-2, with D perhaps TRBD1 (5 bases). V lost 10 bases and J 6 bases, leaving 18 bases between the germline ends. Germline V gene sequence: CDR1 LNHDA, CDR2 SQIVND (reference sequence). The CDR3 sequence is 13 residues long. CDR3 protein: CATSDQGFNGYTF. The CDR3 bases are TGTGCCACCTCAGACCAGGGATTCAATGGCTACACCTTC.

The table lists this clonotype with many counts. The V and J genes are TRBV6-2 or TRBV6-3 and TRBJ2-4, with no clear D. Germline lookup yields CDR1 MNHEY and CDR2 SVGEGT. V was trimmed by 2 bases and J by 1 base, leaving 9 bases between them. The CDR3 sequence is 15 residues long. Here the CDR3 reads CASSYGIGAKNIQYF. The CDR3 DNA sequence: TGTGCCAGCAGTTACGGTATAGGGGCCAAAAACATTCAGTACTTC.

The CDR3 region is CSARGRDYLYEQYF. The CDR3, as DNA: TGCAGTGCTAGAGGGCGGGACTACCTCTACGAGCAGTACTTC. This sequence joins TRBV20-1 and TRBJ2-7; 7 bases are a match to TRBD2. The germline V gene encodes CDR1 DFQATT and CDR2 SNEGSKA (reference sequence). The CDR3 contains 14 residues. Trimming at V came to 1 base and at J to 3 bases, leaving 6 bases not matched to a gene.

The table lists this clonotype with a few counts. The chain combines TRBV5-5 with TRBJ1-1, with D unresolved. Trimming took 1 base from V and 8 from J, leaving 12 bases between them. This CDR3 spans 13 amino acids. Germline V CDR1 and CDR2: SGHKS, YYEKEE (reference sequence). The CDR3 is CASSLQYKDEAFF. For the CDR3, the DNA is TGTGCCAGCAGCTTGCAGTATAAGGACGAAGCTTTCTTT. Full variable domain (outside the CDR3, taken from reference TRBV5-5 and TRBJ1-1): DAGVTQSPTHLIKTRGQQVTLRCSPISGHKSVSWYQQVLGQGPQFIFQYYEKEERGRGNFPDRFSARQFPNYSSELNVNALLLGDSALYLCASSLQYKDEAFFGQGTRLTVV.

The chain employs TRBV30 and TRBJ1-1; TRBD1 is a possible D gene (5 bases). CDR1 and CDR2 (germline): GTSNPN, SVGIG (reference sequence). This CDR3 contains 14 residues. V was cut by 0 bases and J by 0 bases, with 8 bases left in between. The CDR3 region has the DNA TGTGCCTGGAGTGTGGGGGTCCTGAACACTGAAGCTTTCTTT. This codes for CAWSVGVLNTEAFF.

This clonotype was recorded at least ten times. This rearrangement joins TRBV19 to TRBJ1-5; possible D gene TRBD1, 5 bases. Germline CDR1 is LNHDA and CDR2 is SQIVND (reference sequence). Trimming left V 3 bases short and J 0 bases short, with 18 bases between. This CDR3 comprises 18 residues. Here the CDR3 reads CASSIGAQGAYSNQPQHF. The CDR3 nucleotides are TGTGCCAGTAGTATCGGGGCACAAGGGGCCTATAGCAATCAGCCCCAGCATTTT.

Only a few counts were recorded for this clonotype. J is TRBJ2-7 and V is TRBV12-3 or TRBV12-4; 7 nucleotides agree with TRBD1. The V and J ends lost 7 bases and 4 bases, in that order; junction bases with no gene match: 10. CDR3 length: 14 residues. The CDR3 DNA is TGTGCCAGCACCAGACAGGGTGAAGTTTACGAGCAGTACTTC. Its protein is CASTRQGEVYEQYF.

The V and J genes are TRBV10-2 and TRBJ1-1, with D perhaps TRBD1 (6 bases). Trimming removed 7 bases from V and 11 bases from J, with 23 bases in between. CDR3 length equals 14 residues. Per germline, CDR1 WSHSY and CDR2 SAAADI. The CDR3 DNA is TGCGCCAGCATGGTGGCAGGGGCACCAGGGAGGGCTTTCTTT. It yields the protein CASMVAGAPGRAFF.

This clonotype was picked up many times. This chain links TRBV12-3 or TRBV12-4 with TRBJ1-5; 7 bases are a match to TRBD1. The CDR3 covers 16 residues. Losses at the gene ends were 7 bases for V and 3 bases for J; bases not matched to a gene: 12. CDR3 in amino acids: CASTQGQRGLNQPQHF. CDR3 nucleotide sequence: TGTGCCAGCACCCAGGGACAGCGTGGGCTCAATCAGCCCCAGCATTTT.

This chain joins TRBV11-2 and TRBJ2-3; unclear D gene. The CDR3 loop spans 13 amino acids. Per the germline V gene, CDR1 is SGHAT and CDR2 is FQNNGV. V was clipped by 5 bases and J by 1 base, with 7 bases between them. In DNA form, the CDR3 reads TGTGCCAGCAGCCACCCCGGCACAGATACGCAGTATTTT. Translation gives CASSHPGTDTQYF.

At least ten counts were recorded for this clonotype. This chain connects TRBV7-8 to TRBJ1-3, with 7 bases matching TRBD1. V dropped 1 base and J dropped 0; count of bases not matched to a gene: 6. Germline V gene data show CDR1 as SGHVS and CDR2 as FQNEAQ. The CDR3 is made up of 17 amino acids. The CDR3: CASSLGVAGGSGNTIYF. The CDR3 nucleotides are TGTGCCAGCAGCTTAGGCGTGGCAGGGGGCTCTGGAAACACCATATATTTT.

This sequence joins TRBV10-3 and TRBJ2-3; 10 nucleotides line up with TRBD2. V dropped 3 bases and J dropped 9; count of bases not matched to a gene: 6. CDR3 size: 14 residues. The V gene's germline CDR1 is ENHRY and CDR2 SYGVKD. CDR3 in amino acids: CAISDSGRGATQYF. For the CDR3, the DNA is TGTGCCATCAGTGACAGCGGGAGGGGGGCAACGCAGTATTTT.

This clonotype was recorded at least ten times. The rearrangement joins TRBV6-5 to TRBJ2-5; 8 bases map to TRBD2. The V gene end was trimmed by 0 bases and the J gene end by 4 bases; junction bases not matched to a gene: 1. The CDR3 runs 14 residues. CDR1 and CDR2 (germline): MNHEY, SVGAGI. The CDR3 nucleotides read TGTGCCAGCAGTTACTCCGGGGGGGCAGAGACCCAGTACTTC. Translated, it gives CASSYSGGAETQYF.

The table lists this clonotype with many counts. This chain uses TRBV6-5 with TRBJ2-5; tentative D call: TRBD1 (5 bases). CDR3 length: 14 amino acids. From germline, CDR1 is MNHEY and CDR2 SVGAGI. Trimming left V 4 bases short and J 1 base short, with 10 bases between. CDR3 DNA sequence: TGTGCCAGCAGTTTTCAGGGTTTCCAAGAGACCCAGTACTTC. It yields the protein CASSFQGFQETQYF.

In the case of this clonotype: A much larger clone differs by one base, so this may be a read error. The CDR3 loop reads CAIPLGTEYQGTQYF. DNA of the CDR3: TGTGCCATCCCTCTCGGGACAGAGTACCAAGGGACCCAGTACTTC. The gene calls are TRBV27 and TRBJ2-5; 7 bases agree with TRBD1. The CDR3 runs to 15 residues. From germline, CDR1 is MNHEY and CDR2 SMNVEV (reference sequence).

The chain employs TRBV11-2 and TRBJ2-3, with no clear D. The germline V and J ends were trimmed by 0 bases and 10 bases, with 5 bases remaining between them. The CDR3 loop spans 11 amino acids. Germline assignment: CDR1 SGHAT and CDR2 FQNNGV. CDR3 nucleotides: TGTGCCAGCAGCTTAGAAAGTGCGCAGTATTTT. Protein: CASSLESAQYF.

This clonotype has a count of ten or more. This CDR3 reads CASSLAGGVSYEQYF. In DNA, the CDR3 is TGTGCCAGCAGCTTAGCGGGAGGTGTCTCCTACGAGCAGTACTTC. The chain has TRBV6-5 and TRBJ2-7, with 10 bases identical to TRBD2. Germline-derived CDR1 and CDR2 are MNHEY and SVGAGI. After removal of 6 bases from V and 0 bases from J, the junction contained 5 bases not matched to a gene. The length of the CDR3 is 15 residues.

This clonotype has at least ten counts. The chain recombines TRBV2 with TRBJ2-3; 11 nucleotides align to TRBD2. J was trimmed by 4 bases and V by 5 bases; bases with no gene match: 5. The CDR3 runs 15 residues. Germline assignment: CDR1 SNHLY and CDR2 FYNNEI. The CDR3 region is CASSPTSGRADTQYF. CDR3 bases: TGTGCCAGCAGTCCAACTAGCGGGAGAGCAGATACGCAGTATTTT.

The V gene is TRBV6-4, the J gene TRBJ2-5, with 13 bases matching TRBD2. This CDR3 spans 13 amino acids. V trimming: 5 bases; J trimming: 7 bases; junction bases outside the gene matches: 1. CDR1 is MRHNA, CDR2 SNTAGT, per germline. CDR3 sequence reads: CASSTSGGGTQYF. The DNA of the CDR3 is TGTGCCAGCAGTACTAGCGGGGGGGGGACCCAGTACTTC.

This clonotype was found a few times. J is TRBJ2-7 and V is TRBV15, with D unclear. V lost 1 base and J 5 bases, leaving 9 bases between the germline ends. The CDR3 runs to 13 residues. CDR1 is LNHNV and CDR2 is YYDKDF in the germline V gene (reference sequence). The CDR3 sequence: CATSRVYENEQYF. For the CDR3, the DNA is TGTGCCACCAGCAGAGTTTATGAGAACGAGCAGTACTTC.

This clonotype has at least ten counts. V usage is TRBV12-3 or TRBV12-4 and J usage is TRBJ1-2; D uncertain. V lost 3 bases, J lost 5 bases, and 10 bases lay in between. This CDR3 spans 13 amino acids. DNA for the CDR3: TGTGCCAGCAGTTTTGCGGGGATTTATGGCTACACCTTC. It yields the protein CASSFAGIYGYTF.

The sample holds a few counts of this clonotype. The chain is built from TRBV28 and TRBJ2-2, with a possible D match to TRBD1 (5 bases). Trimming removed 2 bases at V and 8 bases at J, with 18 bases between. The CDR3 is made up of 16 amino acids. CDR1 and CDR2 (germline): MDHEN, SYDVKM. CDR3 sequence reads: CASSLGAQLRSGELFF. CDR3 sequence (DNA): TGTGCCAGCAGTTTAGGGGCACAACTCCGGTCTGGGGAGCTGTTTTTT.

This clonotype was recorded at least ten times. The chain recombines TRBV7-3 with TRBJ2-5; possible D gene TRBD1, 6 bases. This CDR3 region has 13 residues. Germline CDR1 is SGHTA and CDR2 is FQGTGA. Trimming stripped 5 bases from V and 3 bases from J, with 10 bases between. CDR3 bases: TGTGCCAGCAGCCGAGGGGGAGAAGAGACCCAGTACTTC. This translates into CASSRGGEETQYF.

This clonotype has at least ten counts. The chain carries TRBV10-3 and TRBJ1-1, with a weak D call TRBD1 (6 bases). CDR1 is ENHRY, CDR2 SYGVKD, per germline. This CDR3 is 16 amino acids long. The germline V and J ends were trimmed by 3 bases and 3 bases, with 17 bases remaining between them. In nucleotides, the CDR3 is TGTGCCATCAGTGACGGTTTTGGTGCAGGGGACACTGAAGCTTTCTTT. Its protein is CAISDGFGAGDTEAFF.

This clonotype was detected ten times or more. The CDR3 DNA sequence: TGTGCCAGTGGTGGCGGGAGGTACGAGCAGTACTTC. It translates to CASGGGRYEQYF. V is TRBV19 and J is TRBJ2-7; 8 bases fit TRBD2. The CDR3 runs 12 residues. Germline V lookup: CDR1 LNHDA, CDR2 SQIVND (reference sequence). J was trimmed by 4 bases and V by 8 bases; bases with no gene match: 4.

The chain employs TRBV4-3 and TRBJ1-2; the D gene is possibly TRBD1 (6 bases). The CDR3 is 16 amino acids. V lost 0 bases to trimming and J lost 1 base, with 12 bases between them. CDR1 and CDR2 from the germline V gene are LGHNA and YSLEER. The CDR3 DNA follows: TGCGCCAGCAGCCAAGATCTTGCAGGGGTTAACTATGGCTACACCTTC. It specifies CASSQDLAGVNYGYTF.